Shown below are 12 T cell receptor beta chains from a single sample sequenced in a study of cytomegalovirus exposure and HLA in healthy donors. Primers for the PCR totalled 60 Vbeta and 13 Jbeta. Profiled with immunoSEQ multiplex PCR; TCRdb holds only in-frame clones, not every one. The sample holds around 100,000 clones, 75% seen once. The sample comprised PBMCs. Receptors were obtained from a woman under 30 in good health and CMV-seropositive.

The V gene is TRBV27, the J gene TRBJ1-5; no clear D. V shed 2 bases and J shed 1 base, with 6 bases lying between them. This CDR3 comprises 14 residues. Germline V gene data show CDR1 as MNHEY and CDR2 as SMNVEV (reference sequence). The chain's CDR3 is CASSLRESNQPQHF. For the CDR3, the DNA is TGTGCCAGCAGTTTAAGAGAGAGCAATCAGCCCCAGCATTTT.

V gene TRBV4-1 combines with J gene TRBJ2-7; D not resolved. The CDR3 length is 16 residues. The germline CDR1 and CDR2 sequences are MGHRA and YSYEKL. V was cut by 6 bases and J by 7 bases, with 25 bases left in between. The CDR3 protein is CASSSLDRPAPGEQYF. In DNA, the CDR3 is TGCGCCAGCAGTTCTTTAGATAGGCCCGCCCCCGGGGAGCAGTACTTC.

The J gene is TRBJ1-2, the V gene TRBV28, with D unclear. Deletions cut 11 bases from V and 0 bases from J, with 10 bases between. Germline CDR1 and CDR2: MDHEN and SYDVKM. This CDR3 contains 12 residues. CDR3 region: CALREANYGYTF. For the CDR3, the DNA is TGTGCCTTGAGGGAAGCTAACTATGGCTACACCTTC.

V gene TRBV4-3 combines with J gene TRBJ2-3, with TRBD2 identical over 11 bases. This CDR3 comprises 17 residues. Germline loops: CDR1 LGHNA, CDR2 YSLEER. The junction had 5 bases not matched to a gene; V was cut back by 3 bases and J by 0 bases. DNA of the CDR3: TGCGCCAGCAGCCAGGGGGGGACTAGCGGTAGCACAGATACGCAGTATTTT. Residues: CASSQGGTSGSTDTQYF.

This clone turned up a few times. The CDR3 DNA sequence: TGTGCCAGCAGCGACCTATGGAAGGGACTAGCGGGAATCTATACGCAGTATTTT. Its protein product is CASSDLWKGLAGIYTQYF. The V gene is TRBV28, the J gene TRBJ2-3; 13 nucleotides line up with TRBD2. In germline, CDR1 is MDHEN, CDR2 SYDVKM. CDR3 size: 18 residues. The ends lost 6 bases at V and 7 bases at J; junction bases unmatched: 16.

The chain links TRBV27 to TRBJ2-3; D may be TRBD2 (6 bases). V was clipped by 2 bases and J by 1 base, with 13 bases between them. This CDR3 region has 16 residues. Germline V gene sequence: CDR1 MNHEY, CDR2 SMNVEV (reference sequence). CDR3 nucleotides: TGTGCCAGCAGTTTAATAATCGGGAGTCGCACAGATACGCAGTATTTT. Its translation: CASSLIIGSRTDTQYF.

The chain combines TRBV5-4 with TRBJ2-7; the match to TRBD1 covers 7 bases. CDR1 and CDR2 from the germline V gene are SGHNT and YYREEE (reference sequence). The CDR3 spans 15 residues. Unmatched junction bases numbered 9, after V lost 4 bases and J lost 2 bases. The CDR3 nucleotides are TGTGCCAGCAGCGCTGGACAGGCAACCACCTACGAGCAGTACTTC. Residues: CASSAGQATTYEQYF.

The rearrangement uses TRBV9 and TRBJ2-7; a weak D match, TRBD2 (6 bases). The ends were cut back, 1 base at V and 5 bases at J, with 16 bases in the middle. This CDR3 has 15 amino acids. Germline lookup yields CDR1 SGDLS and CDR2 YYNGEE. CDR3 bases: TGTGCCAGCAGCGTAAGGGGCAGGGAGGTCGACGAGCAGTACTTC. This codes for CASSVRGREVDEQYF.

V and J are TRBV14 and TRBJ2-7; possibly TRBD1 for D (6 bases). The V and J ends lost 1 base and 3 bases respectively, with 13 bases between them. The CDR3 sequence is 15 residues long. Germline CDR1 SGHDN, CDR2 FVKESK. CDR3 bases: TGTGCCAGCAGCCAAGCCAGGGGATATGGCTACGAGCAGTACTTC. Its protein is CASSQARGYGYEQYF.

The chain uses TRBV2 and TRBJ2-2, with a possible D match to TRBD1 (6 bases). Germline lookup yields CDR1 SNHLY and CDR2 FYNNEI. The CDR3 runs 14 residues. Trimming stripped 4 bases from V and 3 bases from J, with 9 bases between. The CDR3 region has the DNA TGTGCCAGCAGTGCACAGGGAGACACCGGGGAGCTGTTTTTT. It encodes CASSAQGDTGELFF.

This chain links TRBV28 with TRBJ1-5; a possible D gene is TRBD1 (5 bases). This CDR3 comprises 15 residues. Germline CDR1 and CDR2: MDHEN and SYDVKM. V was shortened by 4 bases and J by 3 bases, with 13 bases between the two germline ends. The CDR3 sequence is CASSSGTLLNQPQHF. As DNA, the CDR3 is TGTGCCAGCAGTTCCGGGACTCTACTCAATCAGCCCCAGCATTTT.

This clone was seen only a few times. The rearrangement links TRBV2 to TRBJ2-5; 8 nucleotides align to TRBD1. The V segment lost 8 bases and the J segment 2 bases; nucleotides outside the gene matches: 10. Germline V gene data show CDR1 as SNHLY and CDR2 as FYNNEI. This CDR3 has 15 residues. CDR3 bases: TGTGCCAGCCGTCCGGGACAGGCGTTACAAGAGACCCAGTACTTC. As protein: CASRPGQALQETQYF.